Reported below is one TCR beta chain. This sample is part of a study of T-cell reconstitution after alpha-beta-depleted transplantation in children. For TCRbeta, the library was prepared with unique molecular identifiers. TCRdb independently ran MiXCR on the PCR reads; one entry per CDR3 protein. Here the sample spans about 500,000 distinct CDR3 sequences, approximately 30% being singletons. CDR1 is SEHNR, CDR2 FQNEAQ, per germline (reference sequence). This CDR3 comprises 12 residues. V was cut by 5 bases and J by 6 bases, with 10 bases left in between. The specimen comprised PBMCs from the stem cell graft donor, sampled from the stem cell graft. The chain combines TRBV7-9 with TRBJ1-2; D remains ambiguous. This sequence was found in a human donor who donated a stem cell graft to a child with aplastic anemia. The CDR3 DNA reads TGTGCCAGCAGCCTGGGAAAGGATGGCTACACCTTC. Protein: CASSLGKDGYTF.